This TCR beta chain came from a study of T cells after yellow fever vaccination. Points from the study as a whole: Booster samples showed a return of most primary-vaccination clones (about 96% CD4, over 70% CD8).

This clonotype was detected ten times or more. TCRdb ran MiXCR on the 5' RACE reads and lists one entry per CDR3 protein. The sample has under 50,000 distinct CDR3 sequences; over 5.5% are singletons. Trimming removed 6 bases at V and 7 bases at J, with 15 bases between. The V gene's germline CDR1 is MNHEY and CDR2 SVGEGT. The CDR3 length is 14 residues. The V and J genes are TRBV6-2 or TRBV6-3 and TRBJ2-2, with a possible D match to TRBD1 (5 bases). The input for sequencing was PBMCs, either bulk or a sorted T-cell subset (CD4+, CD8+, memory, or dextramer-sorted; not recorded which), taken 45 days after the yellow fever booster vaccination. The receptor was isolated from a man aged 30-40 years who received the YFV17D yellow fever vaccine. CDR3 DNA sequence: TGTGCCAGCAGCCAACCCCCAAGGGGCGGGGAGCTGTTTTTT. Protein sequence: CASSQPPRGGELFF.